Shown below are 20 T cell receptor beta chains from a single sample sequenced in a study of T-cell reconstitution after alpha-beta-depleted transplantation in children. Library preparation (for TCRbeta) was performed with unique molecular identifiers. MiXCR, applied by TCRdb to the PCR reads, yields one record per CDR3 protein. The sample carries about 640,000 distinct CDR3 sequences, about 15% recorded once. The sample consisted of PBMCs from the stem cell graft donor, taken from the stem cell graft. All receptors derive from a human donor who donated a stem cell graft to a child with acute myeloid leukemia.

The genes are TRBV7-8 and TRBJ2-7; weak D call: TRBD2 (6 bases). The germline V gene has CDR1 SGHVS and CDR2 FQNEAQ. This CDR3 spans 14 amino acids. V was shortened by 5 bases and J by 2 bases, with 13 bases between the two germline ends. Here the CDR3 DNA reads TGTGCCAGCAGCCCGCGGGACTGGGCCTACGAGCAGTACGTC. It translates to CASSPRDWAYEQYV.

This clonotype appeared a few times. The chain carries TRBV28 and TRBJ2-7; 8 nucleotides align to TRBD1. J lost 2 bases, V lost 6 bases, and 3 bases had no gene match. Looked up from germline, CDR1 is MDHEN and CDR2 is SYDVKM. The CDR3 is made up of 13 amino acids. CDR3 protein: CASRPGQAYEQYV. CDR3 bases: TGTGCCAGCAGACCGGGACAGGCCTACGAGCAGTACGTC.

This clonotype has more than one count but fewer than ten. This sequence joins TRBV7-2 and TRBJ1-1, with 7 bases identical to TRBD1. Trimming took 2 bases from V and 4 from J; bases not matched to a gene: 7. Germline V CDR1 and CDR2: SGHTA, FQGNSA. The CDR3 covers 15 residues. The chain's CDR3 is CASSLKQGRPTEAFF. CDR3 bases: TGTGCCAGCAGCTTAAAACAGGGGAGGCCCACTGAAGCTTTCTTT.

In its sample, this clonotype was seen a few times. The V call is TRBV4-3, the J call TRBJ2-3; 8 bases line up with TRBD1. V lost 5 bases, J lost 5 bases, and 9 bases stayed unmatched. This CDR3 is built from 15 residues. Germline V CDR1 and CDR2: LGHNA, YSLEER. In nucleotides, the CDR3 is TGCGCCAGCAGCTATGGACAGGGACAAGGAGATACGCAGTATTTT. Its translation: CASSYGQGQGDTQYF.

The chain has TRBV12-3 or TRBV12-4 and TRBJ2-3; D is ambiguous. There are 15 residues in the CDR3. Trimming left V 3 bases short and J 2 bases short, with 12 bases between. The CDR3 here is CASSFGAHFTDTQYF. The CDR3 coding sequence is TGTGCCAGCAGTTTTGGTGCACACTTCACAGATACGCAGTATTTT.

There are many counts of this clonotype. CDR3 bases: TGCAGCGTTGAGGGTAGCCCCTATAACAATGAGCAGTTCTTC. Protein sequence: CSVEGSPYNNEQFF. The rearrangement uses TRBV29-1 and TRBJ2-1; D uncertain. The CDR3 extends over 14 amino acids. V lost 3 bases and J 5 bases, leaving 14 bases between the germline ends. CDR1 SQVTM and CDR2 ANQGSEA come from the germline V gene.

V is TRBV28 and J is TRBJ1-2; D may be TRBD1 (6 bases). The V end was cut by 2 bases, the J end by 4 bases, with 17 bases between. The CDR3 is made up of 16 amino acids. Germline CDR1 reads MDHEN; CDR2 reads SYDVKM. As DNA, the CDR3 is TGTGCCAGCAGTTTAGGGGGCACCCACGTCCGCTATGGCTACACCTTC. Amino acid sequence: CASSLGGTHVRYGYTF.

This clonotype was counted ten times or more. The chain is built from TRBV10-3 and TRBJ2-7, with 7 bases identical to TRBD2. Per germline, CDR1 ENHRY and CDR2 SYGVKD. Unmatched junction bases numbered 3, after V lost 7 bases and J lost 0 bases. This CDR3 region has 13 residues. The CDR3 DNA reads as TGTGCCATCAAGGGAGGGGACTCCTACGAGCAGTACTTC. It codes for CAIKGGDSYEQYF.

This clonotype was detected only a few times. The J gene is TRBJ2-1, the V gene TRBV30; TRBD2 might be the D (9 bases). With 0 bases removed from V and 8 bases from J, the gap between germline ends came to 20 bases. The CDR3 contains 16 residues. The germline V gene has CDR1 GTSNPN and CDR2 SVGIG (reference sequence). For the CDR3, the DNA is TGTGCCTGGAGTGTACAGGTTAGCGGGGGACAGGATGAGCAGTTCTTC. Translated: CAWSVQVSGGQDEQFF. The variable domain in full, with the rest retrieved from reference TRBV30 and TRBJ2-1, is SQTIHQWPATLVQPVGSPLSLECTVEGTSNPNLYWYRQAAGRGLQLLFYSVGIGQISSEVPQNLSASRPQDRQFILSSKKLLLSDSGFYLCAWSVQVSGGQDEQFFGPGTRLTVL.

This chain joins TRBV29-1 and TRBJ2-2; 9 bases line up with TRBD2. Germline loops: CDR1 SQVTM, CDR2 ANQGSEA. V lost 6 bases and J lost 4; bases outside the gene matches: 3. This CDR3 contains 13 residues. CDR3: CSVGLAGTGELFF. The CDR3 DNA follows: TGCAGCGTGGGACTAGCCGGCACCGGGGAGCTGTTTTTT.

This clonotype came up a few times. This chain's CDR3 is CASSTRTGGSYNEQFF. The CDR3 DNA is TGTGCCAGCAGCACCCGGACAGGGGGGAGTTACAATGAGCAGTTCTTC. The chain is built from TRBV7-8 and TRBJ2-1, with TRBD1 identical over 10 bases. The germline gives CDR1 SGHVS, CDR2 FQNEAQ. The J segment lost 4 bases and the V segment lost 5 bases, leaving 8 bases of the junction unmatched. This CDR3 contains 16 residues.

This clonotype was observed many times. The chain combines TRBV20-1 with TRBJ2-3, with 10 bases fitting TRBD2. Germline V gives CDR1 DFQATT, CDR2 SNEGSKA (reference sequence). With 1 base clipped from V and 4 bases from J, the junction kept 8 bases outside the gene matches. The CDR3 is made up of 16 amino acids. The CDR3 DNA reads TGCAGTGCTAGAGTTAGGAGCGGGGGGGCGCCAGATACGCAGTATTTT. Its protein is CSARVRSGGAPDTQYF.

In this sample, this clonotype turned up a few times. CDR3 DNA: TGCGCCAGCAGCTTGGAGGCAGGGGGATTCACAGATACGCAGTATTTT. Its protein is CASSLEAGGFTDTQYF. V gene TRBV5-1 combines with J gene TRBJ2-3; TRBD1 matches at 7 bases. The junction had 6 bases not matched to a gene; V was cut back by 0 bases and J by 2 bases. CDR1 is SGHRS, CDR2 YFSETQ, per germline. This CDR3 has 16 residues.

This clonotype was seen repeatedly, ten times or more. CDR3 DNA sequence: TGCAGTGCCAAACGGGGGCAGGATCCTCAGCCCCAGCATTTT. Translated, it gives CSAKRGQDPQPQHF. This chain uses TRBV20-1 with TRBJ1-5; TRBD1 might be the D (6 bases). The CDR3 is made up of 14 amino acids. Germline CDR1 reads DFQATT; CDR2 reads SNEGSKA (reference sequence). Trimming pared 6 bases from V and 6 bases from J, leaving 18 bases between.

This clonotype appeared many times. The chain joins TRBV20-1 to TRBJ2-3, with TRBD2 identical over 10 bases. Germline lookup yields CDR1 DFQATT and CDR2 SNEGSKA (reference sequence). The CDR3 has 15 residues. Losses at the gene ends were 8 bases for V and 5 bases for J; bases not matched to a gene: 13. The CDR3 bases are TGCAGTACGTTCGGGGCTAGCGGGGGTGAAGATACGCAGTATTTT. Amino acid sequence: CSTFGASGGEDTQYF.

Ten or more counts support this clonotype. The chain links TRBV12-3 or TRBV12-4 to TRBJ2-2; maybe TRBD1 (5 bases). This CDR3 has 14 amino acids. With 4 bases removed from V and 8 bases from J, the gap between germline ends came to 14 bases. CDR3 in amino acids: CASSSDKQGGELFF. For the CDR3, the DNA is TGTGCCAGCAGTTCCGACAAGCAGGGAGGGGAGCTGTTTTTT.

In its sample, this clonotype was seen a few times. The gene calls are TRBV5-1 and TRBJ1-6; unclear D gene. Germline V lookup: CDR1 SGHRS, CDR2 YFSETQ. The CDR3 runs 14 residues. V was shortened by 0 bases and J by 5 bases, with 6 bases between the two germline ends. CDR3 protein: CASSLDGNNSPLHF. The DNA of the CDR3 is TGCGCCAGCAGCTTGGACGGGAATAATTCACCCCTCCACTTT.

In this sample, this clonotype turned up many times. The CDR3 DNA follows: TGCAGTGCTACCCCGCGGGGGCCTAATTCACCCCTCCACTTT. This sequence encodes CSATPRGPNSPLHF. V is TRBV20-1 and J is TRBJ1-6; D possibly corresponds to TRBD1 (6 bases). With 4 bases removed from V and 6 bases from J, the gap between germline ends came to 13 bases. Germline CDR1 reads DFQATT; CDR2 reads SNEGSKA (reference sequence). The CDR3 has 14 residues.

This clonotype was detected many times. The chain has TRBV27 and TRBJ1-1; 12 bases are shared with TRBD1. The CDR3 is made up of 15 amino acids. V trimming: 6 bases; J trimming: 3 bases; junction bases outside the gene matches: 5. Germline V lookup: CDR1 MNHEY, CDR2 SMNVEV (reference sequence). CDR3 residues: CASRGTGGADTEAFF. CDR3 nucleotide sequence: TGTGCCAGCAGGGGGACAGGGGGCGCGGACACTGAAGCTTTCTTT.

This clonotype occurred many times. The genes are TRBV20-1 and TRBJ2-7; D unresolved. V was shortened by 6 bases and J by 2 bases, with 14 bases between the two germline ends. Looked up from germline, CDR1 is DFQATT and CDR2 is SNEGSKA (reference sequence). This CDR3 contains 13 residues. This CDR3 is CSALGAAAYEQYF. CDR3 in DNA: TGCAGTGCCCTGGGCGCGGCTGCCTACGAGCAGTACTTC.